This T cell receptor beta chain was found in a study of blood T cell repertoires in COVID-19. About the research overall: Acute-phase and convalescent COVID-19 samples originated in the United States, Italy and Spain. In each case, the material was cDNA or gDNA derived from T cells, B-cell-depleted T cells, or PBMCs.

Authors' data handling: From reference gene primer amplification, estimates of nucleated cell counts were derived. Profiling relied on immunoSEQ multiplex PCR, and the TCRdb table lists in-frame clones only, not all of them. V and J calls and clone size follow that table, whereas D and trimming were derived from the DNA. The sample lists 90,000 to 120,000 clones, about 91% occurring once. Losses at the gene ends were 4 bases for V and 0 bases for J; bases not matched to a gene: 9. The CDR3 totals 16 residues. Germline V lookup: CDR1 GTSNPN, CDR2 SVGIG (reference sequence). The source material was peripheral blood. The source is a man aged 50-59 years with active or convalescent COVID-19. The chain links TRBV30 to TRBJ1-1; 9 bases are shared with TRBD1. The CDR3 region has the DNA TGTGCCTGGAAGAGTCGGACAGGGGCTATGAACACTGAAGCTTTCTTT. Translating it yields CAWKSRTGAMNTEAFF.